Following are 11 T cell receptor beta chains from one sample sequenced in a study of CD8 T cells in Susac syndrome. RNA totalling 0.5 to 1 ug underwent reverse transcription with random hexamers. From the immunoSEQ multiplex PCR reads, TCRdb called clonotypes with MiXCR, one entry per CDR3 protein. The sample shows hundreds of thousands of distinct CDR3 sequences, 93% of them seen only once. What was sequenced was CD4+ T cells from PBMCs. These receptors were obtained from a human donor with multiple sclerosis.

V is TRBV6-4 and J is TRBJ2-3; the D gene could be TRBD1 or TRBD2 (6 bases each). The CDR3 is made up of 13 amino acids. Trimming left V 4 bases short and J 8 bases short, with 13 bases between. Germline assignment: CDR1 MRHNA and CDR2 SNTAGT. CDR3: CASSADTGATQYF. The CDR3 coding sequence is TGTGCCAGCAGTGCCGATACGGGGGCTACGCAGTATTTT.

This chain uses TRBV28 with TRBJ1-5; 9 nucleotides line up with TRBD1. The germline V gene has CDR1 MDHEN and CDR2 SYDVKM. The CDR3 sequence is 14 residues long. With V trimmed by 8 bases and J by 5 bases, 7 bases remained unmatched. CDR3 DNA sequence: TGTGCCAGCTTGGACAGGGGCGCCGATCAGCCCCAGCATTTT. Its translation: CASLDRGADQPQHF.

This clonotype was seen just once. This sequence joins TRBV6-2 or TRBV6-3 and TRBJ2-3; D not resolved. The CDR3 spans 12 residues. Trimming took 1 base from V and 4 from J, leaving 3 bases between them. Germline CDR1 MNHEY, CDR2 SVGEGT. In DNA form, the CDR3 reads TGTGCCAGCAGTTACTGGCCAGATACGCAGTATTTT. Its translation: CASSYWPDTQYF.

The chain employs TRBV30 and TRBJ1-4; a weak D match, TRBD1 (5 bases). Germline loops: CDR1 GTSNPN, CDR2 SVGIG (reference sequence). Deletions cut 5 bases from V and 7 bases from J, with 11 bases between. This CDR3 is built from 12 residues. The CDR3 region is CAWGRDPEKLFF. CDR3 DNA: TGTGCCTGGGGCAGGGATCCTGAAAAACTGTTTTTT.

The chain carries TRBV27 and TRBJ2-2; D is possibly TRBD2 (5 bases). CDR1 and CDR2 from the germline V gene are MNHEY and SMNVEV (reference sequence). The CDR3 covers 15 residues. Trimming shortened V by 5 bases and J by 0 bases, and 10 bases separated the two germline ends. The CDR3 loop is CASSRSGTNTGELFF. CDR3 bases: TGTGCCAGCAGTAGGTCCGGGACGAACACCGGGGAGCTGTTTTTT.

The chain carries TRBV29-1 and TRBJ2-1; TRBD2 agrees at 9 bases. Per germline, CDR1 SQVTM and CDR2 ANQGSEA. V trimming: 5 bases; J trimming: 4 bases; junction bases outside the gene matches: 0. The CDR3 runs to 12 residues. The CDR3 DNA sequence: TGCAGCGTTACTAGCGGGTACAATGAGCAGTTCTTC. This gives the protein CSVTSGYNEQFF.

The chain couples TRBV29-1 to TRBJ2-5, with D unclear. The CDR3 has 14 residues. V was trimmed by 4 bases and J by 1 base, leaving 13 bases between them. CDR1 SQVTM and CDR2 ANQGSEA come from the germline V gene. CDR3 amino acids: CSVVGPLAQETQYF. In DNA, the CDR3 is TGCAGCGTTGTTGGACCCCTCGCCCAAGAGACCCAGTACTTC.

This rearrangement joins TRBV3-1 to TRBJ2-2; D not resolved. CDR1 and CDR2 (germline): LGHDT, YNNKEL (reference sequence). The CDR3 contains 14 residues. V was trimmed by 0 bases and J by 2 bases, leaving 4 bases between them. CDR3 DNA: TGTGCCAGCAGCCAAGATCCTAACACCGGGGAGCTGTTTTTT. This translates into CASSQDPNTGELFF.

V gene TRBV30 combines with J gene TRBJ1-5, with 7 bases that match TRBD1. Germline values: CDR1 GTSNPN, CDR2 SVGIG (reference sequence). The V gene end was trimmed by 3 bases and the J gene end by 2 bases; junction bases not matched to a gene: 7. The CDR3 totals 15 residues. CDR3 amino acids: CAWSQTGSGNQPQHF. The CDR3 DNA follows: TGTGCCTGGAGCCAGACAGGGTCGGGCAATCAGCCCCAGCATTTT.

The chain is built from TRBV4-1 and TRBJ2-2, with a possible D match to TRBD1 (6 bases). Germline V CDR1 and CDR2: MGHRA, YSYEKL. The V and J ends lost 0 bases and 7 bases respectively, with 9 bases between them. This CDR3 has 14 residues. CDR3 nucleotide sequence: TGCGCCAGCAGCCAAGAGAGCAGGGGCGGGGAGCTGTTTTTT. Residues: CASSQESRGGELFF.

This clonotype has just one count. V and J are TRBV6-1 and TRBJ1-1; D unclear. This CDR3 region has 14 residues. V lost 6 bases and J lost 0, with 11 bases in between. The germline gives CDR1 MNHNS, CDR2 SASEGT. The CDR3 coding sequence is TGTGCCAGCAGCGGTCTGGTTTTGAACACTGAAGCTTTCTTT. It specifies CASSGLVLNTEAFF.